At least ten counts were recorded for the clone carrying this TCR beta chain. Its antigen is not known. The data belong to a study of human T cells and chemical hapten exposure. Overall study results and limits: In comparison with controls, expanded TCRs gave rise to a significantly larger number of large CDR3 similarity clusters. Among TCRs, those above 1 in 1000 frequency were unaffected by DPC sensitization. Given that the donors had alopecia, their immune response may differ from that seen in healthy people.

TCRdb fed the RACE reads into MiXCR, producing one record per CDR3 protein. The table has around 340,000 distinct CDR3 sequences, approximately 6.3% seen once; the top ten hold around 8.2%. Time point: patch test 1, 2 weeks after DPC sensitization. Treatment: therapeutic diphenylcyclopropenone sensitization with weekly scalp DPC. Looked up from germline, CDR1 is MNHEY and CDR2 is SVGEGT. The trim removed 6 bases at V and 6 bases at J, leaving 20 bases unmatched. The CDR3 sequence is 18 residues long. The sequences come from whole blood, collected in connection with sensitization to the hapten diphenylcyclopropenone (DPC). The clonotype comes from a woman aged 18-29 years with alopecia areata. Some clones in this sample may be carry-over from other donors' samples. The chain links TRBV6-2 or TRBV6-3 to TRBJ1-5; TRBD1 aligns across 7 bases. The CDR3 spells CASRQTGPRPRILQPQHF. CDR3 bases: TGTGCCAGCAGACAGACAGGGCCTCGACCCCGCATTCTTCAGCCCCAGCATTTT.